These T cell receptor beta chains were read from a single sample in a study of glioma-infiltrating T cells. TCRdb reanalysed the multiplex PCR reads using MiXCR and keeps one entry per CDR3 protein. There are approximately 190,000 distinct CDR3 sequences in the sample; 30% to 40% occur only once, and about 19% lies in the top ten. Sequencing used glioma tissue, nonneoplastic brain tissue, or PBMCs (not recorded which). Receptors were obtained from a human donor with low-grade glioma or glioblastoma, undergoing nonglioma brain surgery, or in good health (not recorded which). Both conserved end residues are part of each CDR3. The D gene is left open where the match is weak. Not every row has a clone size; where given, it reads once, few, many or a size class.

CDR3 protein: CASRNSGSGDEQYF
CDR3 DNA: TGTGCCAGCAGGAATAGCGGGAGCGGGGACGAGCAGTACTTC
clone size: -
V gene: TRBV12-3/TRBV12-4
D gene: TRBD2
J gene: TRBJ2-7

CDR3 protein: CASLGGLAGDNEQFF
CDR3 DNA: TGTGCCAGCCTGGGGGGACTAGCGGGGGACAATGAGCAGTTCTTC
clone size: many
V gene: TRBV6-1
D gene: TRBD2
J gene: TRBJ2-1

CDR3 protein: CATSRDPNQPQHF
CDR3 DNA: TGTGCCACCAGCAGAGATCCGAATCAGCCCCAGCATTTT
clone size: many
V gene: TRBV15
D gene: -
J gene: TRBJ1-5

CDR3 protein: CSARLGGGGTDTQYF
CDR3 DNA: TGCAGTGCTAGACTAGGAGGGGGCGGAACAGATACGCAGTATTTT
clone size: many
V gene: TRBV20-1
D gene: -
J gene: TRBJ2-3

CDR3 protein: CASSPGLAGSQETQYF
CDR3 DNA: TGTGCCAGCAGCCCGGGACTAGCGGGATCCCAAGAGACCCAGTACTTC
clone size: once
V gene: TRBV4-2
D gene: TRBD2
J gene: TRBJ2-5

CDR3 protein: CSARLGTEAFF
CDR3 DNA: TGCAGTGCTAGACTGGGGACTGAAGCTTTCTTT
clone size: many
V gene: TRBV20-1
D gene: -
J gene: TRBJ1-1

CDR3 protein: CASSRRQGMGTQYF
CDR3 DNA: TGTGCCAGCAGCCGTAGACAGGGGATGGGGACCCAGTACTTC
clone size: -
V gene: TRBV27
D gene: TRBD1
J gene: TRBJ2-5

CDR3 protein: CATSDGGGANQPQHF
CDR3 DNA: TGTGCCACCAGTGACGGCGGGGGGGCCAATCAGCCCCAGCATTTT
clone size: -
V gene: TRBV24-1
D gene: -
J gene: TRBJ1-5

CDR3 protein: CASSSPTGEGTDTQYF
CDR3 DNA: TGTGCCAGCAGTTCCCCAACAGGGGAGGGCACAGATACGCAGTATTTT
clone size: -
V gene: TRBV6-1
D gene: -
J gene: TRBJ2-3

CDR3 protein: CASSLSVGLTTEAFF
CDR3 DNA: TGTGCCAGCAGCTTATCCGTCGGGCTTACCACTGAAGCTTTCTTT
clone size: many
V gene: TRBV7-9
D gene: -
J gene: TRBJ1-1

CDR3 protein: CASLYREQYTNKKLFF
CDR3 DNA: TGTGCCAGCCTCTATAGAGAGCAGTATACTAATAAAAAACTGTTTTTT
clone size: -
V gene: TRBV2
D gene: -
J gene: TRBJ1-4

CDR3 protein: CASSYDGRAPHEQFF
CDR3 DNA: TGTGCCAGCAGTTACGACGGGAGAGCCCCCCACGAGCAGTTCTTC
clone size: -
V gene: TRBV6-2/TRBV6-3
D gene: -
J gene: TRBJ2-1

CDR3 protein: CASRRGGSNTEAFF
CDR3 DNA: TGTGCCAGCAGACGGGGAGGCTCGAACACTGAAGCTTTCTTT
clone size: many
V gene: TRBV28
D gene: -
J gene: TRBJ1-1

CDR3 protein: CASSLGSPLHF
CDR3 DNA: TGTGCCAGCAGCCTCGGTTCACCCCTCCACTTT
clone size: many
V gene: TRBV7-4
D gene: -
J gene: TRBJ1-6

CDR3 protein: CASTPLEGNQPQHF
CDR3 DNA: TGTGCCAGCACCCCCTTGGAAGGCAATCAGCCCCAGCATTTT
clone size: -
V gene: TRBV12-3/TRBV12-4
D gene: -
J gene: TRBJ1-5

CDR3 protein: CASSQISGTRTDTQYF
CDR3 DNA: TGCGCCAGCAGCCAAATTTCCGGGACTCGCACAGATACGCAGTATTTT
clone size: many
V gene: TRBV4-3
D gene: -
J gene: TRBJ2-3

CDR3 protein: CASSGRGGSAYEQYF
CDR3 DNA: TGTGCCAGCAGTGGGCGGGGAGGGAGCGCCTACGAGCAGTACTTC
clone size: few
V gene: TRBV2
D gene: TRBD2
J gene: TRBJ2-7

CDR3 protein: CASSFAVNRNQPQHF
CDR3 DNA: TGTGCCAGCAGTTTCGCGGTCAACCGGAATCAGCCCCAGCATTTT
clone size: many
V gene: TRBV12-3/TRBV12-4
D gene: -
J gene: TRBJ1-5

CDR3 protein: CASSLAPGGGTDTQYF
CDR3 DNA: TGTGCCAGCAGCTTAGCGCCTGGGGGAGGGACAGATACGCAGTATTTT
clone size: many
V gene: TRBV7-2
D gene: TRBD2
J gene: TRBJ2-3

CDR3 protein: CASSHRRGASTDTQYF
CDR3 DNA: TGTGCCAGCAGCCACCGCAGGGGGGCTAGCACAGATACGCAGTATTTT
clone size: few
V gene: TRBV16
D gene: -
J gene: TRBJ2-3

CDR3 protein: CSAEQGANTGEMFF
CDR3 DNA: TGCAGTGCTGAACAGGGGGCGAACACCGGGGAAATGTTTTTT
clone size: -
V gene: TRBV20-1
D gene: TRBD1
J gene: TRBJ2-2

CDR3 protein: CASSPSTVNYGYTF
CDR3 DNA: TGTGCCAGCAGCCCATCGACGGTGAACTATGGCTACACCTTC
clone size: many
V gene: TRBV6-1
D gene: -
J gene: TRBJ1-2

CDR3 protein: CASSQPRARRYEQFF
CDR3 DNA: TGCGCCAGCAGCCAGCCACGGGCTAGGAGGTATGAGCAGTTCTTC
clone size: many
V gene: TRBV4-1
D gene: -
J gene: TRBJ2-1

CDR3 protein: CASSLRQGDPYEQYF
CDR3 DNA: TGCGCCAGCAGCTTGCGGCAGGGAGACCCCTACGAGCAGTACTTC
clone size: -
V gene: TRBV5-1
D gene: -
J gene: TRBJ2-7

CDR3 protein: CASSQDPGINTGELFF
CDR3 DNA: TGCGCCAGCAGCCAAGACCCGGGCATTAACACCGGGGAGCTGTTTTTT
clone size: few
V gene: TRBV4-3
D gene: -
J gene: TRBJ2-2

CDR3 protein: CASRMLGPTDTQYF
CDR3 DNA: TGTGCCAGCAGAATGCTAGGTCCCACAGATACGCAGTATTTT
clone size: many
V gene: TRBV27
D gene: -
J gene: TRBJ2-3

CDR3 protein: CASSEAGATDKEYF
CDR3 DNA: TGTGCCAGCAGTGAGGCAGGGGCGACAGATAAGGAGTATTTT
clone size: once
V gene: TRBV25-1
D gene: -
J gene: TRBJ2-3

CDR3 protein: CAWRPGLGFTDTQYF
CDR3 DNA: TGTGCCTGGAGGCCGGGACTAGGGTTTACAGATACGCAGTATTTT
clone size: -
V gene: TRBV30
D gene: TRBD2
J gene: TRBJ2-3

CDR3 protein: CASSRTGNDNQPQHF
CDR3 DNA: TGTGCCAGCAGCCGAACAGGGAACGACAATCAGCCCCAGCATTTT
clone size: many
V gene: TRBV11-2
D gene: -
J gene: TRBJ1-5

CDR3 protein: CAISDGSMNTEAFF
CDR3 DNA: TGTGCCATCAGTGATGGCAGCATGAACACTGAAGCTTTCTTT
clone size: many
V gene: TRBV10-3
D gene: -
J gene: TRBJ1-1